These T cell receptor beta chains were read from a single sample in a study of Tregs in tolerant kidney transplant recipients. Some clones are missing from TCRdb's copy, which holds only in-frame ones; the method was immunoSEQ multiplex PCR. The profile shows roughly 64,000 clones, roughly 98% of them singletons. Sequencing was performed on Tregs from blood, taken before the transplant. The origin of the receptors is a human donor who received a combined kidney and bone marrow transplant. Each CDR3 is given with its conserved first and last residue. Fields, in order: clone size, D gene, V gene, J gene, CDR3 protein, CDR3 DNA. The D gene is left open where the match is weak. Some rows mark clone size as missing; the rest say once, few, many or name a class of expanded clone.

-	-	TRBV30	TRBJ2-7	CAWSVQAQGGYEQYF	TGTGCCTGGAGTGTACAGGCACAGGGTGGCTACGAGCAGTACTTC
-	TRBD1	TRBV10-3	TRBJ2-5	CAISEFGQGALETQYF	TGTGCCATCAGTGAGTTCGGACAGGGGGCTTTGGAGACCCAGTACTTC
-	TRBD1	TRBV11-1	TRBJ2-7	CASSLGSGTGFTYEQYF	TGTGCCAGCAGCTTAGGATCCGGGACAGGATTCACCTACGAGCAGTACTTC
once	-	TRBV7-2	TRBJ2-7	CASSSPGHLYEQYF	TGTGCCAGCAGCTCACCGGGACATCTATACGAGCAGTACTTC
-	-	TRBV4-3	TRBJ1-5	CASSQVRGGNQPQHF	TGCGCCAGCAGCCAAGTAAGGGGAGGTAATCAGCCCCAGCATTTT
-	TRBD1	TRBV6-6	TRBJ1-6	CASSLDREVDSPLHF	TGTGCCAGCAGTTTGGACAGGGAGGTTGATTCACCCCTCCACTTT
-	-	TRBV5-1	TRBJ2-1	CASRHLHNEQFF	TGCGCCAGCAGGCACCTACACAATGAGCAGTTCTTC
-	TRBD1	TRBV5-1	TRBJ2-6	CASSLGGTGSGANVLTF	TGCGCCAGCAGCTTGGGCGGGACAGGTTCTGGGGCCAACGTCCTGACTTTC
-	-	TRBV15	TRBJ2-4	CATSRDNWGLAKNIQYF	TGTGCCACCAGCAGAGATAACTGGGGCCTAGCCAAAAACATTCAGTACTTC
-	-	TRBV7-8	TRBJ2-1	CASSLGWAGSYNEQFF	TGTGCCAGCAGCTTAGGGTGGGCCGGCTCCTACAATGAGCAGTTCTTC
-	TRBD2	TRBV11-3	TRBJ2-1	CASSLGGLGGDEQFF	TGTGCCAGCAGCTTAGGAGGACTGGGGGGGGATGAGCAGTTCTTC
-	-	TRBV9	TRBJ2-3	CASSVGGEDTQYF	TGTGCCAGCAGCGTAGGCGGGGAAGATACGCAGTATTTT
-	-	TRBV6-5	TRBJ1-5	CASSPDRNSNQPQHF	TGTGCCAGCAGCCCGGACAGAAATAGCAATCAGCCCCAGCATTTT
-	TRBD2	TRBV19	TRBJ2-3	CASSTLAGMSDTQYF	TGTGCCAGTAGTACCTTAGCGGGAATGTCAGATACGCAGTATTTT
-	-	TRBV12-5	TRBJ2-1	CASGLGGGYYNEQFF	TGTGCTAGTGGTTTGGGGGGGGGCTACTACAATGAGCAGTTCTTC
-	-	TRBV14	TRBJ1-2	CASSQAAGVKGYTF	TGTGCCAGCAGCCAAGCGGCAGGGGTGAAGGGCTACACCTTC
-	TRBD1	TRBV5-1	TRBJ1-2	CASSSDRVNGYTF	TGCGCCAGCAGCTCCGACAGGGTGAATGGCTACACCTTC
-	-	TRBV18	TRBJ1-3	CASSPPSTPGNTIYF	TGTGCCAGCTCACCACCCTCGACACCAGGAAACACCATATATTTT
-	TRBD2	TRBV5-6	TRBJ2-1	CASSLDRTSGVNEQFF	TGTGCCAGCAGCTTGGATCGGACTAGCGGGGTCAATGAGCAGTTCTTC
-	TRBD1	TRBV5-1	TRBJ1-6	CASSSTGTGAFDNSPLHF	TGCGCCAGCAGCTCTACCGGGACAGGGGCTTTTGATAATTCACCCCTCCACTTT
-	-	TRBV7-8	TRBJ2-7	CASSLVPRPRGFYEQYF	TGTGCCAGCAGCTTAGTGCCTAGGCCCCGGGGGTTTTACGAGCAGTACTTC
-	-	TRBV29-1	TRBJ2-3	CSVEDWGGGDTQYF	TGCAGCGTTGAAGATTGGGGAGGTGGAGATACGCAGTATTTT
once	-	TRBV18	TRBJ1-2	CASSPPLTGWYGYTF	TGTGCCAGCTCACCACCGCTTACAGGGTGGTATGGCTACACCTTC
-	TRBD1	TRBV13	TRBJ1-2	CASSFSFPTGPGGYTF	TGTGCCAGCAGCTTTTCCTTCCCGACAGGGCCGGGTGGCTACACCTTC
-	-	TRBV29-1	TRBJ2-1	CSARHYNEQFF	TGCAGCGCGAGACATTACAATGAGCAGTTCTTC
-	TRBD2	TRBV7-3	TRBJ2-1	CASSFSSGKHNEQFF	TGTGCCAGCAGCTTTTCTAGCGGGAAACACAATGAGCAGTTCTTC
-	TRBD1	TRBV4-1	TRBJ1-4	CASSQDRGLTNEKLFF	TGCGCCAGCAGCCAAGACAGGGGGCTAACTAATGAAAAACTGTTTTTT
-	TRBD1	TRBV4-1	TRBJ2-7	CASSEVRGRRQYF	TGCGCCAGCAGCGAAGTCAGGGGGCGACGACAGTACTTC
once	-	TRBV30	TRBJ1-5	CAWSRRLGNQPQHF	TGTGCCTGGAGTCGCCGACTGGGCAATCAGCCCCAGCATTTT
-	TRBD1	TRBV9	TRBJ2-2	CASSVGDRGRTGELFF	TGTGCCAGCAGCGTAGGGGACAGGGGGCGCACCGGGGAGCTGTTTTTT
-	-	TRBV18	TRBJ1-2	CASSDSFFYGYTF	TGTGCCAGCTCCGATAGTTTTTTCTATGGCTACACCTTC
-	TRBD2	TRBV12-5	TRBJ2-2	CASGLAAYTGELFF	TGTGCTAGTGGCCTAGCGGCCTACACCGGGGAGCTGTTTTTT
-	-	TRBV18	TRBJ2-7	CASSPPFGSSYEQYF	TGTGCCAGCTCACCACCGTTCGGGAGCTCCTACGAGCAGTACTTC
-	TRBD1	TRBV15	TRBJ1-5	CATSTDRAGNQPQHF	TGTGCCACCAGCACAGACAGGGCTGGCAATCAGCCCCAGCATTTT
-	-	TRBV19	TRBJ2-1	CASSIEARQARKFF	TGTGCCAGTAGTATAGAGGCACGACAGGCCCGTAAGTTCTTC
-	TRBD2	TRBV2	TRBJ2-1	CASSVGGRFQFF	TGTGCCAGCAGTGTAGGCGGGAGGTTTCAGTTCTTC